These 24 T cell receptor beta chains were all obtained from the same sample, sequenced in a study of response to subunit inactivated influenza vaccine. TCRdb re-called the RT-PCR reads through MiXCR, storing one row per CDR3 protein. The sample has approximately 170,000 distinct CDR3 sequences; under 15% are singletons. This specimen consisted of CD8+ T cells sorted from PBMCs, obtained 5 to 6 days after vaccination. The receptors were sampled from a middle-aged man who received an inactivated influenza vaccine.

V usage is TRBV20-1 and J usage is TRBJ1-5, with TRBD1 matching over 8 bases. V trimming: 6 bases; J trimming: 0 bases; junction bases outside the gene matches: 4. Germline V lookup: CDR1 DFQATT, CDR2 SNEGSKA (reference sequence). The CDR3 sequence is 14 residues long. As DNA, the CDR3 is TGCAGTGCCAAGACAGGGGATAGCAATCAGCCCCAGCATTTT. Translating it yields CSAKTGDSNQPQHF.

Ten or more counts support this clonotype. V gene TRBV28 combines with J gene TRBJ2-3, with 10 bases matching TRBD2. Unmatched junction bases numbered 3, after V lost 5 bases and J lost 4 bases. Germline assignment: CDR1 MDHEN and CDR2 SYDVKM. The CDR3 is 14 residues long. CDR3 nucleotides: TGTGCCAGCAGTCTAGCGGGAGCTCCAGATACGCAGTATTTT. Protein product: CASSLAGAPDTQYF.

This clonotype appeared a few times. The chain has TRBV7-9 and TRBJ2-1; D is tentatively TRBD1 or TRBD2 (5 bases each). With 9 bases removed from V and 0 bases from J, the gap between germline ends came to 15 bases. CDR1 and CDR2 (germline): SEHNR, FQNEAQ (reference sequence). This CDR3 comprises 15 residues. In DNA form, the CDR3 reads TGTGCCAGGGCGGGTACAGGCGCCTCCTACAATGAGCAGTTCTTC. It encodes CARAGTGASYNEQFF.

The chain links TRBV27 to TRBJ2-2; 9 nucleotides match TRBD1. Losses at the gene ends were 3 bases for V and 9 bases for J; bases not matched to a gene: 8. The CDR3 consists of 15 residues. Germline lookup yields CDR1 MNHEY and CDR2 SMNVEV (reference sequence). The CDR3 DNA is TGTGCCAGCAGTTTCGGGACAGGGTTATTGAGGGAGCTGTTTTTT. Amino acid sequence: CASSFGTGLLRELFF.

A remark on this clonotype: The junction and the germline gene differ at one end; a read error may be behind it. V and J are TRBV20-1 and TRBJ2-3, with 11 nucleotides matching TRBD2. Per germline, CDR1 DFQATT and CDR2 SNEGSKA (reference sequence). The CDR3 is 17 amino acids. The CDR3 protein is CCAGSPLAGDSTDTQYF. For the CDR3, the DNA is TGCTGTGCTGGGTCCCCACTAGCGGGAGATAGCACAGATACGCAGTATTTT.

This clonotype has ten or more counts. The chain employs TRBV3-1 and TRBJ2-7; 9 nucleotides agree with TRBD1. The CDR3 sequence is 16 residues long. CDR1 is LGHDT and CDR2 is YNNKEL in the germline V gene (reference sequence). V lost 4 bases to trimming and J lost 4 bases; unmatched junction nucleotides: 11. The CDR3 coding sequence is TGTGCCAGCAGCCTGAGAACCGGGACAGGGTTTTACGAGCAGTACTTC. It codes for CASSLRTGTGFYEQYF.

This clonotype was seen only a few times. The CDR3 region has the DNA TGTGCCAGCAGCTTGGGGACAGGGGAATGGGAGCAGTACTTC. Its translation is CASSLGTGEWEQYF. J is TRBJ2-7 and V is TRBV5-6, with 9 bases lining up with TRBD1. Looked up from germline, CDR1 is SGHDT and CDR2 is YYEEEE. The CDR3 runs to 14 residues. Germline trimming cut 0 bases from V and 7 bases from J; bases unmatched to any gene: 5.

This rearrangement joins TRBV3-1 to TRBJ2-4; the D call may be TRBD1 or TRBD2 (5 bases each). The V and J ends lost 8 bases and 1 base respectively, with 21 bases between them. Germline assignment: CDR1 LGHDT and CDR2 YNNKEL (reference sequence). CDR3 size: 17 residues. CDR3: CASENISGTGAKNIQYF. The CDR3 coding sequence is TGTGCCAGCGAGAATATCTCCGGGACGGGGGCCAAAAACATTCAGTACTTC.

In this sample, this clonotype turned up many times. The DNA of the CDR3 is TGTGCCAGCTCTCCTAGCGGGTTCGCTATCCATGAGCAGTTCTTC. It translates to CASSPSGFAIHEQFF. This chain connects TRBV2 to TRBJ2-1; TRBD2 matches at 8 bases. Germline CDR1 SNHLY, CDR2 FYNNEI. Trimming removed 8 bases from V and 8 bases from J; junction bases left unmatched: 14. The CDR3 has 15 amino acids.

The J gene is TRBJ2-7, the V gene TRBV20-1, with TRBD1 matching over 9 bases. The trim removed 6 bases at V and 2 bases at J, leaving 8 bases unmatched. Germline V CDR1 and CDR2: DFQATT, SNEGSKA (reference sequence). The CDR3 totals 14 residues. CDR3 protein: CSAPGTGNTYEQYF. DNA for the CDR3: TGCAGTGCACCCGGGACAGGGAACACCTACGAGCAGTACTTC.

The CDR3 loop reads CASSTGVYGYTF. The CDR3 DNA sequence: TGTGCCAGTTCGACAGGGGTCTATGGCTACACCTTC. The gene calls are TRBV7-9 and TRBJ1-2, with 8 bases lining up with TRBD1. The V gene's germline CDR1 is SEHNR and CDR2 FQNEAQ (reference sequence). The J segment lost 4 bases and the V segment lost 9 bases, leaving 4 bases of the junction unmatched. There are 12 residues in the CDR3.

This clonotype came up a few times. The V call is TRBV2, the J call TRBJ2-1; TRBD1 matches 7 bases. Germline V CDR1 and CDR2: SNHLY, FYNNEI. CDR3 size: 14 residues. V gave up 9 bases and J gave up 2 bases; unmatched junction bases: 7. The CDR3 loop reads CASTGTATYNEQFF. The CDR3 DNA reads TGTGCCAGTACCGGGACAGCGACCTACAATGAGCAGTTCTTC.

V is TRBV7-8 and J is TRBJ2-7, with a weak D call TRBD1 (5 bases). The V and J ends lost 0 bases and 2 bases respectively, with 8 bases between them. CDR1 and CDR2 (germline): SGHVS, FQNEAQ. The CDR3 length is 14 residues. CDR3 DNA: TGTGCCAGCAGCTTAGCCGTCAGGGCCTACGAGCAGTACTTC. Amino acid sequence: CASSLAVRAYEQYF.

This chain joins TRBV4-3 and TRBJ1-2, with TRBD1 identical over 9 bases. The CDR3 runs to 18 residues. In germline, CDR1 is LGHNA, CDR2 YSLEER. J was trimmed by 7 bases and V by 0 bases; bases with no gene match: 15. The CDR3 region has the DNA TGCGCCAGCAGCCAAGATTACCAGGGGACAGGGCTACGAGTTGGCTACACCTTC. This encodes CASSQDYQGTGLRVGYTF.

The table lists this clonotype with many counts. V and J are TRBV2 and TRBJ2-1; 8 bases line up with TRBD2. The CDR3 is made up of 19 amino acids. From germline, CDR1 is SNHLY and CDR2 FYNNEI. This chain's CDR3 is CTICFGPVGGRIPYNEQFF. CDR3 coding DNA: TGTACCATCTGTTTCGGGCCTGTCGGCGGGAGGATACCCTACAATGAGCAGTTCTTC.

The chain has TRBV6-2 or TRBV6-3 and TRBJ2-1; D gene ambiguous. The CDR3 sequence is 12 residues long. V shed 4 bases and J shed 6 bases, with 7 bases lying between them. Germline CDR1 and CDR2: MNHEY and SVGEGT. The CDR3 coding sequence is TGTGCCAGCAGTTTGAGCCTCAATGAGCAGTTCTTC. Encoded protein: CASSLSLNEQFF.

V and J are TRBV7-9 and TRBJ2-2; no definite D call. Germline CDR1 and CDR2: SEHNR and FQNEAQ (reference sequence). V lost 5 bases to trimming and J lost 3 bases, with 10 bases between them. The CDR3 extends over 14 amino acids. In DNA form, the CDR3 reads TGTGCCAGCAGCGACATTAACTACACCGGGGAGCTGTTTTTT. Protein: CASSDINYTGELFF.

At least ten counts were recorded for this clonotype. The chain uses TRBV5-1 and TRBJ2-1; 7 positions agree with TRBD2. The germline V gene encodes CDR1 SGHRS and CDR2 YFSETQ. The CDR3 length is 16 residues. After removal of 1 base from V and 4 bases from J, the junction contained 8 bases not matched to a gene. This CDR3 is CASSLWASGDYNEQFF. The CDR3 bases are TGCGCCAGCAGCTTGTGGGCTAGCGGAGATTACAATGAGCAGTTCTTC. Full variable domain (rest looked up from reference TRBV5-1 and TRBJ2-1): KAGVTQTPRYLIKTRGQQVTLSCSPISGHRSVSWYQQTPGQGLQFLFEYFSETQRNKGNFPGRFSGRQFSNSRSEMNVSTLELGDSALYLCASSLWASGDYNEQFFGPGTRLTVL.

A single count supports this clonotype. The chain employs TRBV7-9 and TRBJ2-1, with 12 bases fitting TRBD2. The CDR3 has 17 residues. V gave up 4 bases and J gave up 5 bases; unmatched junction bases: 9. Germline-derived CDR1 and CDR2 are SEHNR and FQNEAQ (reference sequence). For the CDR3, the DNA is TGTGCCAGCAGCTCGAGGCGGACTAGCGGGAACGACAATGAGCAGTTCTTC. The encoded protein is CASSSRRTSGNDNEQFF.

This clonotype was seen a few times. V usage is TRBV18 and J usage is TRBJ2-7, with 7 nucleotides matching TRBD1. Germline lookup yields CDR1 KGHSH and CDR2 LQKENI. V lost 3 bases, J lost 3 bases, and 14 bases stayed unmatched. The CDR3 consists of 17 residues. Written as DNA, the CDR3 is TGTGCCAGCTCACCCGGCCGTGGACAGGTTGGGGTCTACGAGCAGTACTTC. It is translated as CASSPGRGQVGVYEQYF.

The rearrangement uses TRBV19 and TRBJ2-1; D is uncertain. CDR3 length equals 16 residues. CDR1 and CDR2 from the germline V gene are LNHDA and SQIVND (reference sequence). V shed 1 base and J shed 0 bases, with 10 bases lying between them. CDR3 in DNA: TGTGCCAGTAGTATAGGACATCTTTCCTCCTACAATGAGCAGTTCTTC. Protein sequence: CASSIGHLSSYNEQFF.

The rearrangement links TRBV4-3 to TRBJ2-6; D might be TRBD1 or TRBD2, each matching 5 bases. V shed 0 bases and J shed 5 bases, with 11 bases lying between them. The CDR3 runs 16 residues. Germline V gene sequence: CDR1 LGHNA, CDR2 YSLEER. The CDR3 here is CASSQEDSGRANVLTF. CDR3 DNA: TGCGCCAGCAGCCAAGAAGACAGCGGACGGGCCAACGTCCTGACTTTC.

V and J are TRBV7-3 and TRBJ2-2; 10 bases align to TRBD1. The CDR3 sequence is 16 residues long. Unmatched junction bases numbered 3, after V lost 5 bases and J lost 0 bases. Germline values: CDR1 SGHTA, CDR2 FQGTGA. The CDR3 coding sequence is TGTGCCAGCAGCCCGACAGGGGGCGCGAACACCGGGGAGCTGTTTTTT. This encodes CASSPTGGANTGELFF.

This chain links TRBV7-8 with TRBJ2-5, with D possibly TRBD1 on 6 matching bases. This CDR3 is built from 16 residues. Deletions cut 2 bases from V and 2 bases from J, with 15 bases between. From germline, CDR1 is SGHVS and CDR2 FQNEAQ. CDR3 bases: TGTGCCAGCAGCTTACCTGCAGGGGTCTTTCAAGAGACCCAGTACTTC. It encodes CASSLPAGVFQETQYF.